These T cell receptor beta chains were read from a single sample in a study of cytomegalovirus exposure and HLA in healthy donors. Profiling relied on immunoSEQ multiplex PCR, and the TCRdb table lists in-frame clones only, not all of them. The sample carries approximately 100,000 clones, roughly 85% recorded once. Specimen: PBMCs. The receptor set was obtained from a man aged 25-45 years in good health and CMV-seronegative. Each CDR3 is given with its conserved first and last residue. A D gene is named only where the DNA matches it firmly. Size tells how often a clone was seen (once, few, many) or the class of an expanded clone, and some rows leave it out.

DNA: TGCGCCAGCAGCCTTCGCAACAGGGGGGATAATTCACCCCTCCACTTT; CDR3: CASSLRNRGDNSPLHF; J: TRBJ1-6; V: TRBV4-1; size: NA; length: 16; D: TRBD1
DNA: TGTGCCAGCAGCTTGGGTAGTTTCTCTGAAGCTTTCTTT; CDR3: CASSLGSFSEAFF; J: TRBJ1-1; V: TRBV5-6; size: NA; length: 13; D: NA
DNA: TGTGCCAGCAGTTACTCGGCCGGGGGGCGCACAGATACGCAGTATTTT; CDR3: CASSYSAGGRTDTQYF; J: TRBJ2-3; V: TRBV6-6; size: NA; length: 16; D: NA
DNA: TGTGCCAGCTCACTGGTGAAGGGGGCCCTGAACACTGAAGCTTTCTTT; CDR3: CASSLVKGALNTEAFF; J: TRBJ1-1; V: TRBV18; size: NA; length: 16; D: TRBD1
DNA: TGTGCCATCAACGGAGGCCGGGACACAGATACGCAGTATTTT; CDR3: CAINGGRDTDTQYF; J: TRBJ2-3; V: TRBV10-3; size: NA; length: 14; D: NA
DNA: TGTGCCAGCAGTGTTCGCCACCGGGAGCGATCGAATGAAAAACTGTTTTTT; CDR3: CASSVRHRERSNEKLFF; J: TRBJ1-4; V: TRBV2; size: NA; length: 17; D: NA
DNA: TGTGCCAGTAGTCTAGTACTAGCGGGGGGTGGAAAGGGGTTTTTGGAGACCCAGTACTTC; CDR3: CASSLVLAGGGKGFLETQYF; J: TRBJ2-5; V: TRBV19; size: once; length: 20; D: TRBD2
DNA: TGTGCCACCAGCGCCGGGACAGGGGGCTACGAGCAGTACTTC; CDR3: CATSAGTGGYEQYF; J: TRBJ2-7; V: TRBV15; size: NA; length: 14; D: TRBD1
DNA: TGTGCCAGCTCCCGGCAGGCCAACTATGGCTACACCTTC; CDR3: CASSRQANYGYTF; J: TRBJ1-2; V: TRBV6-5; size: NA; length: 13; D: NA
DNA: TGTGCCAGCTCACCCTCGCCTAACAATGAGCAGTTCTTC; CDR3: CASSPSPNNEQFF; J: TRBJ2-1; V: TRBV18; size: NA; length: 13; D: NA
DNA: TGTGCCAGCAGTGAAGCCATTCGTGGGGGCCCCACAGATACGCAGTATTTT; CDR3: CASSEAIRGGPTDTQYF; J: TRBJ2-3; V: TRBV6-1; size: NA; length: 17; D: NA
DNA: TGCGCCAGCAGCTTGGCGCCAGGGGAAAAGAACGAGCAGTACTTC; CDR3: CASSLAPGEKNEQYF; J: TRBJ2-7; V: TRBV5-1; size: NA; length: 15; D: NA
DNA: TGTGCCAGCAGTGACCCAGAAAAGATTAAAAAACTGTTTTTT; CDR3: CASSDPEKIKKLFF; J: TRBJ1-4; V: TRBV25-1; size: NA; length: 14; D: NA
DNA: TGTGCCTGGAGTCACTGGGGGCTAGCTTTCTTT; CDR3: CAWSHWGLAFF; J: TRBJ1-1; V: TRBV30; size: once; length: 11; D: NA
DNA: TGTGCCAGCAGCTTAGTTGAGGGAGACGGCTACACCTTC; CDR3: CASSLVEGDGYTF; J: TRBJ1-2; V: TRBV11-2; size: NA; length: 13; D: NA
DNA: TGTGCCAGCAGCTTCTCCCGGGGGATGAGCGAGACCCAGTACTTC; CDR3: CASSFSRGMSETQYF; J: TRBJ2-5; V: TRBV7-9; size: NA; length: 15; D: NA
DNA: TGTGCCAGCAGTGTAGGGGGGGCGGATGGCTACACCTTC; CDR3: CASSVGGADGYTF; J: TRBJ1-2; V: TRBV6-1; size: NA; length: 13; D: NA
DNA: TGTGCCTGGTTTACTTCGAGGGTGAGGAACTATGGCTACACCTTC; CDR3: CAWFTSRVRNYGYTF; J: TRBJ1-2; V: TRBV30; size: NA; length: 15; D: NA
DNA: TGTGCCAGCTCACCACGCCGGGGGGACAGGGGCAACAATGAGCAGTTCTTC; CDR3: CASSPRRGDRGNNEQFF; J: TRBJ2-1; V: TRBV18; size: NA; length: 17; D: TRBD1
DNA: TGTGCCATCAGTGAGGGACAGGGGGCCGATAATCAGCCCCAGCATTTT; CDR3: CAISEGQGADNQPQHF; J: TRBJ1-5; V: TRBV10-3; size: NA; length: 16; D: TRBD1
DNA: TGCGCCAGCAGCGTCGGGACAGGGGGAAATGAAAAACTGTTTTTT; CDR3: CASSVGTGGNEKLFF; J: TRBJ1-4; V: TRBV5-1; size: NA; length: 15; D: TRBD1
DNA: TGCGCCAGCCAGGGCTACGAGCAGTACTTC; CDR3: CASQGYEQYF; J: TRBJ2-7; V: TRBV5-1; size: few; length: 10; D: NA
DNA: TGCAGCGTTAAGGACAGGGCCTACGAGCAGTACTTC; CDR3: CSVKDRAYEQYF; J: TRBJ2-7; V: TRBV29-1; size: NA; length: 12; D: TRBD1
DNA: TGTGCCAGCAGCGCGTCCGGGGGGCTCCAAGAGACCCAGTACTTC; CDR3: CASSASGGLQETQYF; J: TRBJ2-5; V: TRBV9; size: NA; length: 15; D: NA
DNA: TGTGCCAGCAGTTCGTGGACTAGCGGGAAGGACAATGAGCAGTTCTTC; CDR3: CASSSWTSGKDNEQFF; J: TRBJ2-1; V: TRBV27; size: once; length: 16; D: TRBD2